This TCR beta chain was profiled in a study of CD8 T cells in Susac syndrome. RNA was extracted with the RNeasy kit, and a quantity of 0.5 to 1 ug was reverse transcribed using random hexamers. TCRdb itself ran the immunoSEQ multiplex PCR reads through MiXCR, one entry per CDR3 protein. The sample shows around 170,000 distinct CDR3 sequences, under 97% of them seen only once. There are 15 residues in the CDR3. Trimming took off 2 bases at V and 3 bases at J, with 13 bases between the two ends. Germline V gene lookup returns CDR1 SNHLY and CDR2 FYNNEI. The source is a human donor with Susac syndrome. V is TRBV2 and J is TRBJ1-2; TRBD1 is a possible D gene (5 bases). The specimen sequenced was CD4+ T cells from PBMCs. Here the CDR3 reads CASSESPDRYYGYTF. DNA for the CDR3: TGTGCCAGCAGTGAAAGTCCTGACAGATACTATGGCTACACCTTC.